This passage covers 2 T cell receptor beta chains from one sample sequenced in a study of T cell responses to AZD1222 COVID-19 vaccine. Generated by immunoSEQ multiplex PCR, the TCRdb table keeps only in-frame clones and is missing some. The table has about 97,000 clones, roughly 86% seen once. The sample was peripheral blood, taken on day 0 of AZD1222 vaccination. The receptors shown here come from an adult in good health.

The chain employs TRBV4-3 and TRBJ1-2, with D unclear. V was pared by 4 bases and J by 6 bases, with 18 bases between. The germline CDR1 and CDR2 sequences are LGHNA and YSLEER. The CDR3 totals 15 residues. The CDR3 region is CASSPIIGGAHGYTF. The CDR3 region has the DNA TGCGCCAGCAGCCCGATAATCGGTGGCGCGCATGGCTACACCTTC.

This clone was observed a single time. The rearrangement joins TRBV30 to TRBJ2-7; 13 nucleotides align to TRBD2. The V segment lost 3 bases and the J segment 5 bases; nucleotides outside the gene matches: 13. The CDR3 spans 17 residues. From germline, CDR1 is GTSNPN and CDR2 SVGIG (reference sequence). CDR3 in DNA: TGTGCCTGGAGGCACGGTACGGGACTAGCGGGAATCGACGAGCAGTACTTC. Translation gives CAWRHGTGLAGIDEQYF.